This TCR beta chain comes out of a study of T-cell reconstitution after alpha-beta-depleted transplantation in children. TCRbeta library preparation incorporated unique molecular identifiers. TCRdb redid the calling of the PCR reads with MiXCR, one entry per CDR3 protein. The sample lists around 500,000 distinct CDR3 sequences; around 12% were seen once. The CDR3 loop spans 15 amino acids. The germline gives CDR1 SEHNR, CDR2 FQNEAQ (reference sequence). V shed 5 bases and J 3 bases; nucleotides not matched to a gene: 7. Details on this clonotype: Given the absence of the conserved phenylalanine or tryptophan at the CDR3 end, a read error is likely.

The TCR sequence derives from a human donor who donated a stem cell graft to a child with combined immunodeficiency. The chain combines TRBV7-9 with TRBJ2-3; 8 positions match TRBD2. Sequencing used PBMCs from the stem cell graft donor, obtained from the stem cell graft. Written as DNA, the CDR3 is TGTGCCAGCAGCGCCCGGGAGCGGGAGACAGATACGCAGTATTCT. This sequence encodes CASSARERETDTQYS.